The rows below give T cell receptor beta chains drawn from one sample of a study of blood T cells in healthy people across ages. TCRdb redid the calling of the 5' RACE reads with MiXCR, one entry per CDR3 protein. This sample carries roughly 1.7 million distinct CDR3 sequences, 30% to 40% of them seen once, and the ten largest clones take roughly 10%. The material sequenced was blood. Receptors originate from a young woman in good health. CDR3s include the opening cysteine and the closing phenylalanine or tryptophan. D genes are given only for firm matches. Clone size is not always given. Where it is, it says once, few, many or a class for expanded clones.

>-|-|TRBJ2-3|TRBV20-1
CSTRPRGGPFSDTQYF
TGCAGTACTAGACCACGTGGCGGCCCCTTCTCAGATACGCAGTATTTT
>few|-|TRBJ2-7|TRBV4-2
CASSKGLHYEQYF
TGTGCCAGCAGCAAAGGACTTCACTACGAGCAGTACTTC
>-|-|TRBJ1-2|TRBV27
CASSLSRTVYGYTF
TGTGCCAGCAGTTTATCCAGGACAGTCTATGGCTACACCTTC
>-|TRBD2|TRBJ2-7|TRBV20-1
CSAPRREYEQYF
TGCAGTGCCCCGCGGCGGGAGTACGAGCAGTACTTC
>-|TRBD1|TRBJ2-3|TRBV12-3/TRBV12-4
CASTTDRVTDTQYF
TGTGCCAGCACCACCGACAGGGTCACAGATACGCAGTATTTT
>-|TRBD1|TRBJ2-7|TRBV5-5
CASSFSPERQGSTYEQYF
TGTGCCAGCAGCTTTTCCCCCGAGCGACAGGGGTCTACCTACGAGCAGTACTTC
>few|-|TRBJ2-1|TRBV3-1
CASSQGQDKQFF
TGTGCCAGCAGCCAAGGGCAGGACAAGCAGTTCTTC
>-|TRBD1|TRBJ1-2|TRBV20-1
CSASDRGSYGYTF
TGCAGTGCTAGTGACAGGGGGTCCTATGGCTACACCTTC
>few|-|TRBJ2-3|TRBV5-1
CASNPGPNQGDTQYF
TGCGCCAGCAACCCCGGACCCAACCAAGGCGATACGCAGTATTTT
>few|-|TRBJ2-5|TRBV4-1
CASSQEQDQETQYF
TGCGCCAGCAGCCAAGAACAGGACCAAGAGACCCAGTACTTC
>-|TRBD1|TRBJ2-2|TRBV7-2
CASSQSFRGPRGPGELFF
TGTGCCAGCTCCCAATCGTTCAGGGGGCCACGGGGGCCCGGGGAGCTGTTTTTT
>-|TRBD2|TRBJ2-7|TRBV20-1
CSARDYGGSTHEQYF
TGCAGTGCTAGAGATTACGGCGGGAGTACCCACGAGCAGTACTTC
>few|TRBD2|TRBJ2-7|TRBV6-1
CASRIAGGSREQYF
TGTGCCAGCAGGATAGCGGGAGGGTCCCGCGAGCAGTACTTC
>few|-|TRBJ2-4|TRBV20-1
CSATHKGAKNIQYF
TGCAGTGCTACTCACAAGGGGGCCAAAAACATTCAGTACTTC
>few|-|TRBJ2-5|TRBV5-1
CASSFGVYQETQYF
TGCGCCAGCAGCTTTGGAGTATATCAAGAGACCCAGTACTTC
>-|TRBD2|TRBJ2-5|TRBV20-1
CSAFGTSGSGETQYF
TGCAGTGCATTTGGGACTAGCGGGAGTGGGGAGACCCAGTACTTC
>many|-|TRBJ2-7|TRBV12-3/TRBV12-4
CASSLVSEYEQYF
TGCGCCAGCAGCTTAGTGTCGGAGTACGAGCAGTACTTC
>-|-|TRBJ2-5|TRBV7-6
CASSLEGWTQYF
TGTGCCAGCAGCTTAGAAGGGTGGACCCAGTACTTC
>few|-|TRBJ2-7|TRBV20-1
CSAPRDLSSYEQYF
TGCAGTGCGCCTCGGGACTTGAGCTCCTACGAGCAGTACTTC
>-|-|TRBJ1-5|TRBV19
CASSGQPYSNQPQHF
TGTGCCAGTAGTGGGCAGCCTTATAGCAATCAGCCCCAGCATTTT
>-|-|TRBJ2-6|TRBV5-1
CASSLGGVTRANVLTF
TGCGCCAGCAGCTTGGGGGGGGTAACGAGGGCCAACGTCCTGACTTTC
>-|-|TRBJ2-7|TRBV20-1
CSARDGHQGGHEQYF
TGCAGTGCTAGAGATGGGCACCAGGGGGGACACGAGCAGTACTTC
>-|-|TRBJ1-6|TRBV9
CASSEGQRGSPLHF
TGTGCCAGCAGCGAGGGACAAAGAGGGTCACCCCTCCACTTT
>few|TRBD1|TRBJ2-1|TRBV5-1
CASSLYRTGHEQFF
TGCGCCAGCAGCTTGTACAGGACAGGGCATGAGCAGTTCTTC
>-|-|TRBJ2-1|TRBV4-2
CASRQGRGYNEQFF
TGTGCCAGCAGGCAGGGACGGGGCTACAATGAGCAGTTCTTC
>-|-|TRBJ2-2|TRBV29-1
CSVVGGQNTGELFF
TGCAGCGTTGTAGGCGGGCAGAACACCGGGGAGCTGTTTTTT
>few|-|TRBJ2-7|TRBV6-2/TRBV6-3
CAALQSGIYEQYF
TGTGCCGCCCTTCAATCCGGGATCTACGAGCAGTACTTC
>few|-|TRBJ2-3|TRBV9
CASSDGAHPSTDTQYF
TGTGCCAGCAGCGATGGCGCCCACCCAAGCACAGATACGCAGTATTTT
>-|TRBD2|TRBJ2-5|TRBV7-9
CASSPTPLAGTGETQYF
TGTGCCAGCAGCCCTACCCCCCTAGCGGGCACAGGGGAGACCCAGTACTTC
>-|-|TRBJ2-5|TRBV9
CASSVGGKRVQGTQYF
TGTGCCAGCAGCGTAGGGGGAAAGCGGGTTCAAGGGACCCAGTACTTC
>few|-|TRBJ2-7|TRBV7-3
CASSLDAGITYEQYF
TGTGCCAGCAGCTTAGATGCGGGGATTACCTACGAGCAGTACTTC
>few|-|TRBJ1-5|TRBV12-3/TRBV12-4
CASSVGWGSGQPQHF
TGTGCCAGCAGTGTGGGGTGGGGATCGGGTCAGCCCCAGCATTTT
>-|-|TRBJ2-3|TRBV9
CASSVGEGGTDTQYF
TGTGCCAGCAGCGTAGGTGAGGGAGGCACAGATACGCAGTATTTT
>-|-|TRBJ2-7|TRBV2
CASSEDIRLLGDEQYF
TGTGCCAGCAGTGAAGATATTCGGCTCCTCGGGGACGAGCAGTACTTC
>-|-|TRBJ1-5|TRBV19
CASSIVGGPGNQPQHF
TGTGCCAGTAGTATAGTGGGAGGGCCGGGCAATCAGCCCCAGCATTTT
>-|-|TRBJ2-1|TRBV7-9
CASSSRLGLEQFF
TGTGCCAGCAGCTCCAGACTAGGTTTAGAGCAGTTCTTC
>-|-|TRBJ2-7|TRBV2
CASSEDDRYHEQYF
TGTGCCAGCAGTGAAGATGACAGGTACCACGAGCAGTACTTC
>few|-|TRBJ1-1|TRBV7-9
CASSTSRMTAYTEAFF
TGTGCCAGCAGCACATCTCGGATGACAGCCTACACTGAAGCTTTCTTT
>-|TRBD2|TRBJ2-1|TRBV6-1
CASSEGRVQNNEQFF
TGTGCCAGCAGTGAGGGGAGGGTTCAAAACAATGAGCAGTTCTTC
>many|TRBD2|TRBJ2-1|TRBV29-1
CSVWGTSGRDVNEQFF
TGCAGCGTTTGGGGCACTAGCGGGAGGGATGTCAATGAGCAGTTCTTC
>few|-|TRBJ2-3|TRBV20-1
CSARDVYTDTQYF
TGCAGTGCTAGAGATGTCTACACAGATACGCAGTATTTT
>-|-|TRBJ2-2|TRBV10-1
CARGGELFF
TGCGCCAGGGGCGGGGAGCTGTTTTTT
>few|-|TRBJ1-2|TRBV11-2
CASSLDQIPGYYGYTF
TGTGCCAGCAGCTTAGATCAGATTCCAGGGTACTATGGCTACACCTTC
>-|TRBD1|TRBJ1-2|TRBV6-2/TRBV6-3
CASRESGTGYYGYTF
TGTGCCAGCAGAGAATCCGGGACAGGCTACTATGGCTACACCTTC
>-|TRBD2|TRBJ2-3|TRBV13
CASGVSGGARTDTQYF
TGTGCCAGCGGCGTTAGCGGGGGGGCCCGCACAGATACGCAGTATTTT
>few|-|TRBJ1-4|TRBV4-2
CASSQEVPGAKLFF
TGTGCCAGCAGCCAAGAGGTTCCGGGGGCAAAACTGTTTTTT
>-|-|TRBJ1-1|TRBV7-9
CASSLEGGKAFF
TGTGCCAGCAGCTTAGAAGGGGGTAAAGCTTTCTTT
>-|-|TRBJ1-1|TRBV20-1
CSASGPMRTEAFF
TGCAGTGCTAGCGGCCCTATGAGGACTGAAGCTTTCTTT
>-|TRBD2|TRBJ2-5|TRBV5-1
CASSTRWTSGGQETQYF
TGCGCCAGCAGCACCCGTTGGACTAGCGGGGGCCAAGAGACCCAGTACTTC
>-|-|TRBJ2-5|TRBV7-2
CASSPGSKETQYF
TGTGCCAGCAGCCCGGGATCCAAAGAGACCCAGTACTTC
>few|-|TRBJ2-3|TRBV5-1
CASSKGRGDTQYF
TGCGCCAGCAGCAAAGGTAGAGGAGATACGCAGTATTTT
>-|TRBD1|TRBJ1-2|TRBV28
CASSPTGGDYGCTF
TGTGCCAGCAGCCCCACAGGGGGCGACTATGGCTGCACCTTC
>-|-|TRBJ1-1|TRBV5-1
CASSLGLCGEVFF
TGCGCCAGCAGCTTGGGGCTTTGTGGTGAAGTTTTCTTT
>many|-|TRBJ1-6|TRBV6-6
CASSYSGPNSPLHF
TGTGCCAGCAGTTACTCGGGACCTAATTCACCCCTCCACTTT
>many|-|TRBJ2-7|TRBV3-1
CASSQTDEQYF
TGTGCCAGCAGCCAGACAGACGAGCAGTACTTC
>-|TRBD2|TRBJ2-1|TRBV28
CASTLLAGGPYEQFF
TGTGCCAGCACACTGCTAGCGGGAGGGCCCTATGAGCAGTTCTTC
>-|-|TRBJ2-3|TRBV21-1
CASSDGTFSGDTQYF
TGTGCCAGCAGCGATGGGACTTTTTCGGGAGATACGCAGTATTTT